The sequence of this TCR beta chain was determined in a study of T cell repertoires in cytomegalovirus infection. Study-wide background: It was the public TCR beta signatures that indicated both CMV infection and matching HLA type.

The V gene's germline CDR1 is SGHNT and CDR2 YENEEA. Trimming shortened V by 3 bases and J by 5 bases, and 2 bases separated the two germline ends. The CDR3 length is 11 residues. There are a few counts of this clonotype. Its antigen is still unknown. A clone one base away is much larger, so this may be a read error. TCRdb called the reads again in MiXCR, with one record for every CDR3 protein. The sample contains hundreds of thousands of distinct CDR3 sequences, 35% to 45% of which appear only once. General study results and limits: Of the TCR beta families, the public ones yielded a cumulative frequency that identified carriers of CMV plus the relevant HLA. Ex vivo responses were dominated by HLA-C-restricted CMV-specific TCR beta clonotypes.

The TCR comes from a human donor in good health (CMV status not recorded). Some clones in this sample may be carry-over from other donors' samples. The source material was PBMCs. The J gene is TRBJ2-1, the V gene TRBV11-3; D is unresolved. In DNA, the CDR3 is TGTGCCAGCAGCTTCGACAATGAGCAGTTCTTC. It specifies CASSFDNEQFF.